This T cell receptor (beta chain) was sequenced during a study of early T cells in non-severe SARS-CoV-2 infection. At the level of the study: From unsorted whole blood, bulk RNA was sequenced, and the chains remained unpaired. Study results and limitations: Matches to VDJdb favored anti-spike CD8 responses and missed private and CD4 specificities.

With 8 bases removed from V and 2 bases from J, the gap between germline ends came to 16 bases. Germline CDR1 is MDHEN and CDR2 is SYDVKM. This CDR3 region has 14 residues. Unique molecular identifiers were attached to individual cDNA molecules. TCRdb re-derived calls from the 5' RACE reads in MiXCR, one entry per CDR3 protein. The table lists some 48,000 distinct CDR3 sequences, approximately 13% of them singletons, with roughly 10% in the top ten. Remarks on this clonotype: The antigen is undetermined. This sequence may be a read error, since a much larger clone differs from it by one base.

The receptor was derived from an adult who was a healthcare worker with PCR-confirmed SARS-CoV-2 infection or an uninfected control (not recorded which). The specimen was whole blood. The chain is built from TRBV28 and TRBJ2-7, with no clear D. The CDR3: CASGLVQAPYEQYF. In DNA, the CDR3 is TGTGCCAGCGGTCTAGTGCAGGCCCCCTACGAGCAGTACTTC.